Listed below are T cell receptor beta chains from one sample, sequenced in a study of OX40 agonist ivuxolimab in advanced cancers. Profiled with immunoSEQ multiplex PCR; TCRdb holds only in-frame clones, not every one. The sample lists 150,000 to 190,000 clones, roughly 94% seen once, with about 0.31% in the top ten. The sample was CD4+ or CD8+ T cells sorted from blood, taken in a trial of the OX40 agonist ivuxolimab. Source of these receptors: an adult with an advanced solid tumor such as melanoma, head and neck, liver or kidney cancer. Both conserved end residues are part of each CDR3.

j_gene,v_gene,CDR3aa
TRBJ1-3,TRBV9,CASSVEGSAVSGNTIYF
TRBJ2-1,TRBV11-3,CASSSSGASYNEQFF
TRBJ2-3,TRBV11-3,CASSSTRSGAQYF
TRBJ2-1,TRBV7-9,CASSLGGSPSGEQFF
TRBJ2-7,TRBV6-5,CASSYTGTFFNYEQYF
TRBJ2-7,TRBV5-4,CASSPGTGSSYEQYF
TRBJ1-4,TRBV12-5,CASGPYSATNEKLFF
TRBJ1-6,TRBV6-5,CASKIGLRSPLHF
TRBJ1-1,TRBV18,CASSPQGGSAEAFF
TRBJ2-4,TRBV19,CASSIGGGSKNIQYF